The present entry profiles one T cell receptor (beta chain) with its context. What it recognizes is unknown. The sample comes from a study of Graves' ophthalmopathy and Graves' hyperthyroidism. Study-level background: A follow-up of 18 months without ophthalmopathy meant that hyperthyroidism was stable.

Amplification targeted the TCR beta CDR3 regions, with RNA transcripts as the source material. First-round RT-PCR relied on HTBI primers, and a second-round multiplex PCR came next. One entry per CDR3 protein results from TCRdb running MiXCR on the multiplex PCR reads. In the table there are around 1.1 million distinct CDR3 sequences, about 36% of which are singletons. Study-wide results and limits: An 81.08% specificity and 87.88% sensitivity were achieved by a 13-signature model that separated ophthalmopathy from stable hyperthyroidism. Also, most clonotypes expanded in the thyroid above 0.001 frequency appeared in blood. The model achieved 70.59% sensitivity and roughly 72% specificity for ophthalmopathy progression.

V lost 5 bases, J lost 3 bases, and 14 bases lay in between. CDR3 size: 14 residues. Germline V gives CDR1 SEHNR, CDR2 FQNEAQ (reference sequence). The chain employs TRBV7-9 and TRBJ2-7; D is possibly TRBD2 (6 bases). The source of this sequence is an adult man with Graves' hyperthyroidism. The sequencing input was peripheral blood or thyroid tissue (not recorded which). The CDR3 reads CASSGGGDLYEQYF. Here the CDR3 DNA reads TGTGCCAGCAGCGGAGGCGGGGATCTCTACGAGCAGTACTTC.